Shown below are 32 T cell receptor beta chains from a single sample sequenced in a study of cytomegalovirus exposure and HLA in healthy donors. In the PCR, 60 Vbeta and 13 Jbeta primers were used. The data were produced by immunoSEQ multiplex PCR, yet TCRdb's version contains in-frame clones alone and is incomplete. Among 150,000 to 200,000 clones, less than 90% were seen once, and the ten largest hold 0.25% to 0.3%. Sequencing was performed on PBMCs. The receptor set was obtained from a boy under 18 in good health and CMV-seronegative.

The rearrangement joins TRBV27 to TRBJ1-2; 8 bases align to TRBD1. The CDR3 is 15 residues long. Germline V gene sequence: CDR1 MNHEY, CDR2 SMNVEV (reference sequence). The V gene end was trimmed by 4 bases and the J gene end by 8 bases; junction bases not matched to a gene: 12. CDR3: CASSSGQGGFYGYTF. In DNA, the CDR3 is TGTGCCAGCAGTTCCGGACAGGGTGGATTCTACGGCTACACCTTC.

The DNA of the CDR3 is TGTGCCAGCAGCTCGGGACTAGCGGGTAATGAGCAGTTCTTC. Amino acids: CASSSGLAGNEQFF. The rearrangement links TRBV11-2 to TRBJ2-1; 12 positions match TRBD2. The length of the CDR3 is 14 residues. Germline lookup yields CDR1 SGHAT and CDR2 FQNNGV. V trimming: 4 bases; J trimming: 7 bases; junction bases outside the gene matches: 2.

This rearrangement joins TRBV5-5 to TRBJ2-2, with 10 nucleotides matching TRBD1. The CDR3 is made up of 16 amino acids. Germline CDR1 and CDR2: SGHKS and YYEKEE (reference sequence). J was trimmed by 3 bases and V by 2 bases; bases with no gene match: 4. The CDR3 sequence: CASSFPGTGDTGELFF. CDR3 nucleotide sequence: TGTGCCAGCAGCTTCCCCGGGACAGGGGACACCGGGGAGCTGTTTTTT.

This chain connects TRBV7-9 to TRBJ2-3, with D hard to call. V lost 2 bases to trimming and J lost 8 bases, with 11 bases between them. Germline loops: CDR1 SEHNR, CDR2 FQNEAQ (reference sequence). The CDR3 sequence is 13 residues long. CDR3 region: CASSLPRGSTQYF. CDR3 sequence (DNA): TGTGCCAGCAGCTTACCGCGAGGAAGTACGCAGTATTTT. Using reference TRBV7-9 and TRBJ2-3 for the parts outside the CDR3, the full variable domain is DTGVSQNPRHKITKRGQNVTFRCDPISEHNRLYWYRQTLGQGPEFLTYFQNEAQLEKSRLLSDRFSAERPKGSFSTLEIQRTEQGDSAMYLCASSLPRGSTQYFGPGTRLTVL.

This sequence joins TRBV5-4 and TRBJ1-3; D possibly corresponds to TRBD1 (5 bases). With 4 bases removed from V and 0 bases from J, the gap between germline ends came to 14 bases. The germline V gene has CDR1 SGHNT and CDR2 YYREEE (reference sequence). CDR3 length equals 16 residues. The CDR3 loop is CASSHPQGSSGNTIYF. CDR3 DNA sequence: TGTGCCAGCAGCCATCCTCAGGGTAGCTCTGGAAACACCATATATTTT.

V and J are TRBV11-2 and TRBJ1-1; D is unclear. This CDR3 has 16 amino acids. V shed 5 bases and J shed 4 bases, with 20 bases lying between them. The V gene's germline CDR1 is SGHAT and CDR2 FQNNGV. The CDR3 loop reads CASSVLRVGRTTEAFF. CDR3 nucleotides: TGTGCCAGCAGCGTCTTGAGGGTGGGGAGAACCACTGAAGCTTTCTTT.

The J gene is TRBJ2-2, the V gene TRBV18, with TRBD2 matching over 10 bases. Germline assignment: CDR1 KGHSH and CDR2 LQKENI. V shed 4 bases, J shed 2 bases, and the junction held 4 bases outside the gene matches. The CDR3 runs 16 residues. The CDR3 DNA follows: TGTGCCAGCTCACGTGGACTAGCGGATAACACCGGGGAGCTGTTTTTT. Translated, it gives CASSRGLADNTGELFF. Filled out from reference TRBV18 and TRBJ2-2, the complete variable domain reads NAGVMQNPRHLVRRRGQEARLRCSPMKGHSHVYWYRQLPEEGLKFMVYLQKENIIDESGMPKERFSAEFPKEGPSILRIQQVVRGDSAAYFCASSRGLADNTGELFFGEGSRLTVL.

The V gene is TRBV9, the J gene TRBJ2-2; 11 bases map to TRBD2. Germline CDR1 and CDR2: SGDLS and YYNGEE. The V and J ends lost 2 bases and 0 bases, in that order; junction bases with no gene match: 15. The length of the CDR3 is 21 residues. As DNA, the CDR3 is TGTGCCAGCAGCGTCAGGCTAGCGGGAGGCTCATCCCTTTCGAACACCGGGGAGCTGTTTTTT. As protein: CASSVRLAGGSSLSNTGELFF.

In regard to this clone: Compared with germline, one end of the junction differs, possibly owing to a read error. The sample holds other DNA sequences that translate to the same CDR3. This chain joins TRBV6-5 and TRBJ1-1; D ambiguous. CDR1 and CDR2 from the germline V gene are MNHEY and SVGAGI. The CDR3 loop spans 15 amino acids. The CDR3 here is CASSPTPRLNTEAFF. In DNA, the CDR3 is TGTGCCAGCAGCCCGACTCCCCGTTTGAACACTGAGGCTTTCTTT.

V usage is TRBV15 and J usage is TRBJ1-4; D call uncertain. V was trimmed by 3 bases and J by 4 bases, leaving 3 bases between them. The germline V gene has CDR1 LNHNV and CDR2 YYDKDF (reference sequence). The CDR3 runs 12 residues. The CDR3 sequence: CATSRSNEKLFF. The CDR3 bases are TGTGCCACCAGCAGGAGTAATGAAAAACTGTTTTTT. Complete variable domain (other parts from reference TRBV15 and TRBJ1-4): DAMVIQNPRYQVTQFGKPVTLSCSQTLNHNVMYWYQQKSSQAPKLLFHYYDKDFNNEADTPDNFQSRRPNTSFCFLDIRSPGLGDTAMYLCATSRSNEKLFFGSGTQLSVL.

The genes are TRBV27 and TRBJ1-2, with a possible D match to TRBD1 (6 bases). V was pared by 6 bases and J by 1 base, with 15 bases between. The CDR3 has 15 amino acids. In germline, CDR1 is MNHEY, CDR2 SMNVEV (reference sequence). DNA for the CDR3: TGTGCCAGCAGACAGGGAGATGGTTATAACTATGGCTACACCTTC. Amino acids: CASRQGDGYNYGYTF.

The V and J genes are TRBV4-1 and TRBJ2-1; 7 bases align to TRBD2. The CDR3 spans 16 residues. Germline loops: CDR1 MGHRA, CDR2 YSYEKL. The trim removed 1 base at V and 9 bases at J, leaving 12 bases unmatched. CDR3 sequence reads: CASSQGGGSLTGEQFF. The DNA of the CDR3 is TGCGCCAGCAGCCAAGGGGGCGGGAGTTTAACAGGTGAGCAGTTCTTC.

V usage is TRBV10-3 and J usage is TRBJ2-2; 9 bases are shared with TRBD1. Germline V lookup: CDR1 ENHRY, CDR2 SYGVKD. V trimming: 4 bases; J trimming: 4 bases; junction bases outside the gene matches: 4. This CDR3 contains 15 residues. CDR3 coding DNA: TGTGCCATCAGTGCGGGGACAGGGCCCACCGGGGAGCTGTTTTTT. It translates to CAISAGTGPTGELFF.

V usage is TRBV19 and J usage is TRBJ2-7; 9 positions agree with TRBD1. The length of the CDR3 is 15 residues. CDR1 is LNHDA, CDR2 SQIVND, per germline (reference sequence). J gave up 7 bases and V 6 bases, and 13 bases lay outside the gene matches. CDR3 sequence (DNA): TGTGCCAGTAGCCCACGGGGACAGGGATTGAGGGAGCAGTACTTC. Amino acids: CASSPRGQGLREQYF.

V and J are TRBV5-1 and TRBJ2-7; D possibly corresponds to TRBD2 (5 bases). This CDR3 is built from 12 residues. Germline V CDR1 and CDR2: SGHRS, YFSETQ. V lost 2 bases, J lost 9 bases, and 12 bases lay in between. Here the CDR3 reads CASSFSEGRQYF. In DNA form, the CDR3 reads TGCGCCAGCAGCTTCTCCGAGGGCCGGCAGTACTTC.

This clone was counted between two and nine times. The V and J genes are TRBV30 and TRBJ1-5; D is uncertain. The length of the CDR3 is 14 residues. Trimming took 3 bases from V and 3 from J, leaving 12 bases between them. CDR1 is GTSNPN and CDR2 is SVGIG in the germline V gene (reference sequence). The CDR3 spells CAWRAAGNNQPQHF. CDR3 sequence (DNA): TGTGCCTGGAGGGCAGCAGGAAACAATCAGCCCCAGCATTTT.

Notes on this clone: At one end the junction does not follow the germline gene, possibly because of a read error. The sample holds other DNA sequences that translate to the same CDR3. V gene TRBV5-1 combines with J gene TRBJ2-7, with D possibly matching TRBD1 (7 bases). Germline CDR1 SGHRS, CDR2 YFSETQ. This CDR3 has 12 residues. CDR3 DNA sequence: TGTGCCAGCGGAGGGACAGACTACGAGCAGTACTTC. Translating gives CASGGTDYEQYF.

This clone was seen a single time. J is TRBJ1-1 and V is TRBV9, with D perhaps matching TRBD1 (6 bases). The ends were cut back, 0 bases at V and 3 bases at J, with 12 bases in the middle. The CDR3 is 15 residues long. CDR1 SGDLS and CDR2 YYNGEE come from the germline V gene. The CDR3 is CASSVGGAGDTEAFF. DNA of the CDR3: TGTGCCAGCAGCGTAGGGGGCGCAGGGGACACTGAAGCTTTCTTT.

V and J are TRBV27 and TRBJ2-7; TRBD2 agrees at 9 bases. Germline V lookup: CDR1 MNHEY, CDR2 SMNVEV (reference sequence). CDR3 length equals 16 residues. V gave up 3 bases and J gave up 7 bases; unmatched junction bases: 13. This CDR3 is CASSFLGGRAPGEQYF. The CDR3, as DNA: TGTGCCAGCAGTTTCTTAGGCGGGAGGGCCCCGGGGGAGCAGTACTTC.

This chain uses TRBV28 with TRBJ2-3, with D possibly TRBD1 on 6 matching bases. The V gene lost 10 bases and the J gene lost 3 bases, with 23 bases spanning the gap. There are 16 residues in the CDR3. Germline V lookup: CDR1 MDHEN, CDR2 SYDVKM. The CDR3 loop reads CATNTPHRAGTDTQYF. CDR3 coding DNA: TGTGCCACCAACACTCCTCACAGGGCTGGTACAGATACGCAGTATTTT.

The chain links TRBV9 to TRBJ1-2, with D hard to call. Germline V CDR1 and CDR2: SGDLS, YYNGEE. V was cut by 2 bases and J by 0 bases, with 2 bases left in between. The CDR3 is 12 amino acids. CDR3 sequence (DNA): TGTGCCAGCAGCGTCTCTAACTATGGCTACACCTTC. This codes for CASSVSNYGYTF.

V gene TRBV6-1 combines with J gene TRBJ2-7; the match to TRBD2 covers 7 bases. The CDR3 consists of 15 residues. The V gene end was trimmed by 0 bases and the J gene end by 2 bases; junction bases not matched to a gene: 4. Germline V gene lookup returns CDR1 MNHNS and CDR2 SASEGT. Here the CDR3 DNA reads TGTGCCAGCAGTGAAGCGGGGACTACCACCTACGAGCAGTACTTC. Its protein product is CASSEAGTTTYEQYF.

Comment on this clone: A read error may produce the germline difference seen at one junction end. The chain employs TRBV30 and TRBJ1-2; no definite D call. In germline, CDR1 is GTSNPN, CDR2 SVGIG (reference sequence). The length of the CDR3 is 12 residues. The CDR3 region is CAWTQYNDGYTF. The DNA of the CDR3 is TGTGCCTGGACTCAGTATAACGATGGCTACACCTTC.

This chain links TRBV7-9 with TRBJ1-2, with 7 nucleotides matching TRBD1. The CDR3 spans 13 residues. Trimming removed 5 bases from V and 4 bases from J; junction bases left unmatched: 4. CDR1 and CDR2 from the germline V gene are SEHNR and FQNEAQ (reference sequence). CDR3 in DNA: TGTGCCAGCAGCCCCCGGACAGGCTATGGCTACACCTTC. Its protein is CASSPRTGYGYTF. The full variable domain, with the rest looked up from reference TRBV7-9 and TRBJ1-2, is DTGVSQNPRHKITKRGQNVTFRCDPISEHNRLYWYRQTLGQGPEFLTYFQNEAQLEKSRLLSDRFSAERPKGSFSTLEIQRTEQGDSAMYLCASSPRTGYGYTFGSGTRLTVV.

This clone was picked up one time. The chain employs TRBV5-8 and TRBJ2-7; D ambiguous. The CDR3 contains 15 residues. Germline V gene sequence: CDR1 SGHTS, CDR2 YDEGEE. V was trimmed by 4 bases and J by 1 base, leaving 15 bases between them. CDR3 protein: CASSLTWVGSYEQYF. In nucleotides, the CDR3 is TGTGCCAGCAGCCTAACATGGGTCGGGTCCTACGAGCAGTACTTC.

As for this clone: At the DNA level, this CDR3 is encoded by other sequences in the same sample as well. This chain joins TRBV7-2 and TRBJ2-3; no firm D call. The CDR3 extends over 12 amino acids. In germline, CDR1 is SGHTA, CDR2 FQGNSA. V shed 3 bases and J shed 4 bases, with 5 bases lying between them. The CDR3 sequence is CASSFSADTQYF. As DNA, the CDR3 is TGTGCCAGCAGCTTCAGTGCAGATACGCAGTATTTT. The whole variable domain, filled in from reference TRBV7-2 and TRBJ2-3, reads GAGVSQSPSNKVTEKGKDVELRCDPISGHTALYWYRQSLGQGLEFLIYFQGNSAPDKSGLPSDRFSAERTGGSVSTLTIQRTQQEDSAVYLCASSFSADTQYFGPGTRLTVL.

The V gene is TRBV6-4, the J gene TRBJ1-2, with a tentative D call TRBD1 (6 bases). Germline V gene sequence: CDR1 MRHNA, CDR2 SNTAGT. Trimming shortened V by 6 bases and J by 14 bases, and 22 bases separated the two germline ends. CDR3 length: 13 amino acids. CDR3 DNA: TGTGCCAGCAGCCCCTCCGGGACACCAGCTTTGACCTTC. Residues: CASSPSGTPALTF.

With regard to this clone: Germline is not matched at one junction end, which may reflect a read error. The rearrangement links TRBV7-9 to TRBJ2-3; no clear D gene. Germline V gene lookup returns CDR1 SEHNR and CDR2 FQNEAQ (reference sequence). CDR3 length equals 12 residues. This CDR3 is CSSSFGSDTQYF. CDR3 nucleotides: TGTTCCAGCAGCTTCGGGTCAGATACGCAGTATTTT.

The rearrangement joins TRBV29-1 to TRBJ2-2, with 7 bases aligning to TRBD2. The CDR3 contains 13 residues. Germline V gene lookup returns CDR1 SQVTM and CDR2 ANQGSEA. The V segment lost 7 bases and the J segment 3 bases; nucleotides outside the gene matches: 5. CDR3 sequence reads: CSGSGRYTGELFF. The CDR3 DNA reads TGCAGCGGTAGCGGGCGCTACACCGGGGAGCTGTTTTTT.

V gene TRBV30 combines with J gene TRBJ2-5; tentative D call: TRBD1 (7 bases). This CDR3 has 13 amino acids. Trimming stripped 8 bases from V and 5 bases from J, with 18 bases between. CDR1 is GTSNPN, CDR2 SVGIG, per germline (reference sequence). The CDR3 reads CAGGSGGPETQYF. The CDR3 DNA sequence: TGTGCCGGAGGATCAGGGGGGCCGGAGACCCAGTACTTC.

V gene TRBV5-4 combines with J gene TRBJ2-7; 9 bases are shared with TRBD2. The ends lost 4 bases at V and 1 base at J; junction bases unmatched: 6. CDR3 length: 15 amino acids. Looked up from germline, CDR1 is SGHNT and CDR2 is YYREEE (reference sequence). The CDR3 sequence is CASSTGLAISYEQYF. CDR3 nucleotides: TGTGCCAGCAGCACCGGACTAGCGATTTCCTACGAGCAGTACTTC.

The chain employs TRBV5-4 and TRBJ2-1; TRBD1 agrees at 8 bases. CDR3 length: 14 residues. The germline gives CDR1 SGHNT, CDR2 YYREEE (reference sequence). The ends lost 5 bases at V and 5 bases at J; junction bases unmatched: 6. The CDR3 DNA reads TGTGCCAGCAGAACCGGGACAGGTAACAATGAGCAGTTCTTC. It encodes CASRTGTGNNEQFF.